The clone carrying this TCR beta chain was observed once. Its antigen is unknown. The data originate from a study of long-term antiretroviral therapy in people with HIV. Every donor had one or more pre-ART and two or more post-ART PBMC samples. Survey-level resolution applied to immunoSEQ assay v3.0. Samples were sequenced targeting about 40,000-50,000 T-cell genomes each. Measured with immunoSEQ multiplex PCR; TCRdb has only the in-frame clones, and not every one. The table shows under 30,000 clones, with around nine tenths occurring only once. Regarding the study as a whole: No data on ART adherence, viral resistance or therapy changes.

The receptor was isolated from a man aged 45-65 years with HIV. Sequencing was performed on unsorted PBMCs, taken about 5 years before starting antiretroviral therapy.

The DNA of the CDR3 is TGCGCCAGCAGTGGGATGGGGACAGGTGTCTATGGCTACACCTTC. Residues: CASSGMGTGVYGYTF. V and J are TRBV10-2 and TRBJ1-2; 8 nucleotides match TRBD1. The CDR3 sequence is 15 residues long. Per germline, CDR1 WSHSY and CDR2 SAAADI. V shed 4 bases and J 4 bases; nucleotides not matched to a gene: 8.